This entry lists 21 T cell receptor beta chains sequenced from one sample in a study of T-cell memory formation after mild COVID-19. TCRdb itself ran the 5' RACE reads through MiXCR, one entry per CDR3 protein. Among hundreds of thousands of distinct CDR3 sequences listed, around 20% were seen once. Material: PBMCs or a T cell subset sorted from them (not recorded which). The source of these receptors is a man aged 18 to 29 who had mild COVID-19 (a few samples of this study predate the infection). Cell type and time point are not known.

The chain recombines TRBV15 with TRBJ1-5; D possibly corresponds to TRBD1 (5 bases). From germline, CDR1 is LNHNV and CDR2 YYDKDF (reference sequence). The CDR3 has 15 residues. V was trimmed by 3 bases and J by 7 bases, leaving 16 bases between them. The CDR3 coding sequence is TGTGCCACCAGCAGCGGAGCCAGGGCAAGCCAGCCCCAGCATTTT. This encodes CATSSGARASQPQHF.

The chain recombines TRBV6-5 with TRBJ2-1; 7 bases line up with TRBD1. Trimming at V came to 0 bases and at J to 6 bases, leaving 8 bases not matched to a gene. This CDR3 has 16 amino acids. The germline V gene has CDR1 MNHEY and CDR2 SVGAGI. CDR3 nucleotide sequence: TGTGCCAGCAGTTACTCGGCGACAGGGTTTCGCAATGAGCAGTTCTTC. Translated, it gives CASSYSATGFRNEQFF.

This rearrangement joins TRBV11-2 to TRBJ1-2; D not certain. The germline V gene encodes CDR1 SGHAT and CDR2 FQNNGV. V was trimmed by 0 bases and J by 5 bases, leaving 16 bases between them. This CDR3 contains 16 residues. CDR3 nucleotide sequence: TGTGCCAGCAGCTTAGAATTTCCGTCAAGGGTATATGGCTACACCTTC. This codes for CASSLEFPSRVYGYTF. Looking up the rest from reference TRBV11-2 and TRBJ1-2 gives the full variable domain: EAGVAQSPRYKIIEKRQSVAFWCNPISGHATLYWYQQILGQGPKLLIQFQNNGVVDDSQLPKDRFSAERLKGVDSTLKIQPAKLEDSAVYLCASSLEFPSRVYGYTFGSGTRLTVV.

There are a few counts of this clonotype. The rearrangement uses TRBV28 and TRBJ2-6; D unresolved. Trimming removed 4 bases from V and 5 bases from J, with 12 bases in between. The CDR3 is 15 residues long. CDR1 is MDHEN, CDR2 SYDVKM, per germline. The CDR3 DNA is TGTGCCAGCAGTTCAGTCGGCGGCTGGGCCAACGTCCTGACTTTC. This gives the protein CASSSVGGWANVLTF.

This clonotype was seen a few times. This rearrangement joins TRBV20-1 to TRBJ1-1; 10 bases match TRBD1. Germline-derived CDR1 and CDR2 are DFQATT and SNEGSKA (reference sequence). J gave up 0 bases and V 7 bases, and 5 bases lay outside the gene matches. The CDR3 length is 14 residues. Here the CDR3 reads CSGRDRGMNTEAFF. The CDR3 DNA reads TGCAGTGGCCGGGACAGGGGCATGAACACTGAAGCTTTCTTT.

A few counts support this clonotype. The V gene is TRBV11-2, the J gene TRBJ2-3, with D perhaps being TRBD1 or TRBD2 (5 bases each). The germline gives CDR1 SGHAT, CDR2 FQNNGV. The CDR3 extends over 12 amino acids. Trimming pared 2 bases from V and 13 bases from J, leaving 13 bases between. CDR3 in DNA: TGTGCCAGCAGCTTACGGGACGGACGAGAGTATTTT. This gives the protein CASSLRDGREYF.

This clonotype appeared a few times. The chain links TRBV4-1 to TRBJ2-2; D may correspond to TRBD1 or TRBD2 (5 bases each). The CDR3 extends over 17 amino acids. Germline CDR1 and CDR2: MGHRA and YSYEKL. Trimming stripped 2 bases from V and 2 bases from J, with 15 bases between. CDR3 DNA sequence: TGCGCCAGCAGCCAATACCCCGGGACCATAAACACCGGGGAGCTGTTTTTT. It encodes CASSQYPGTINTGELFF.

This clonotype has a handful of counts. The chain links TRBV2 to TRBJ2-7; D is ambiguous. The germline V gene has CDR1 SNHLY and CDR2 FYNNEI. V was cut by 4 bases and J by 5 bases, with 6 bases left in between. CDR3 length: 11 residues. Written as DNA, the CDR3 is TGTGCCAGCAGTGTGGTGAACGAGCAGTACTTC. Encoded protein: CASSVVNEQYF. Based on the CDR3 plus reference TRBV2 and TRBJ2-7, the full variable domain is EPEVTQTPSHQVTQMGQEVILRCVPISNHLYFYWYRQILGQKVEFLVSFYNNEISEKSEIFDDQFSVERPDGSNFTLKIRSTKLEDSAMYFCASSVVNEQYFGPGTRLTVT.

This clonotype was counted many times. V and J are TRBV7-3 and TRBJ2-3, with 9 positions matching TRBD2. Germline V lookup: CDR1 SGHTA, CDR2 FQGTGA. This CDR3 spans 15 amino acids. The V gene end was trimmed by 2 bases and the J gene end by 3 bases; junction bases not matched to a gene: 3. The CDR3 reads CASSLRGGATDTQYF. The CDR3 DNA sequence: TGTGCCAGCAGCTTACGCGGGGGGGCGACAGATACGCAGTATTTT.

This clonotype was picked up a small number of times. This chain links TRBV12-3 or TRBV12-4 with TRBJ2-1; weak D call: TRBD2 (5 bases). The CDR3 is 15 residues long. Between the trimmed V and J ends, which lost 6 bases and 0 bases, there was a span of 12 bases. The CDR3 nucleotides are TGTGCCAGCAGGTCAGGAGCGGACTCCTACAATGAGCAGTTCTTC. It encodes CASRSGADSYNEQFF.

This clonotype was detected many times. The chain joins TRBV5-1 to TRBJ2-1; 9 bases align to TRBD2. CDR1 is SGHRS and CDR2 is YFSETQ in the germline V gene. There are 15 residues in the CDR3. Germline trimming cut 5 bases from V and 4 bases from J; bases unmatched to any gene: 7. CDR3 coding DNA: TGCGCCAGCAGTTTGATTAGCGGGGGTTACAATGAGCAGTTCTTC. This sequence encodes CASSLISGGYNEQFF.

This clonotype was detected only a few times. This chain joins TRBV24-1 and TRBJ2-7; D gene unclear. Trimming removed 7 bases from V and 9 bases from J, with 6 bases in between. From germline, CDR1 is KGHDR and CDR2 SFDVKD. The CDR3 contains 9 residues. Here the CDR3 DNA reads TGTGCCACCAGGGGCTGGCAGTACGTC. Its protein is CATRGWQYV.

The V call is TRBV27, the J call TRBJ2-3; D assignment may be TRBD1 or TRBD2 (5 bases each). CDR1 is MNHEY and CDR2 is SMNVEV in the germline V gene (reference sequence). There are 18 residues in the CDR3. Trimming stripped 3 bases from V and 2 bases from J, with 21 bases between. CDR3: CASSFWSDGGSPTDTQYF. The CDR3 region has the DNA TGTGCCAGCAGTTTCTGGTCTGATGGGGGATCCCCCACAGATACGCAGTATTTT.

The chain carries TRBV7-6 and TRBJ2-5; no firm D call. This CDR3 contains 15 residues. The V gene's germline CDR1 is SGHVS and CDR2 FNYEAQ. The germline V and J ends were trimmed by 0 bases and 7 bases, with 15 bases remaining between them. The CDR3 loop reads CASSLASGLPGTQYF. Here the CDR3 DNA reads TGTGCCAGCAGCTTAGCGTCTGGCTTACCGGGGACCCAGTACTTC.

The sample holds a few counts of this clonotype. The rearrangement joins TRBV6-5 to TRBJ2-7; 11 bases match TRBD1. Trimming at V came to 6 bases and at J to 2 bases, leaving 6 bases not matched to a gene. This CDR3 comprises 15 residues. Germline loops: CDR1 MNHEY, CDR2 SVGAGI. The CDR3 loop reads CASRRWGQGAYEQYF. DNA of the CDR3: TGTGCCAGCAGAAGATGGGGACAGGGGGCCTACGAGCAGTACTTC.

The chain is built from TRBV29-1 and TRBJ1-5; TRBD1 might be the D (5 bases). V lost 6 bases and J lost 0, with 9 bases in between. The CDR3 length is 13 residues. Germline V lookup: CDR1 SQVTM, CDR2 ANQGSEA. The CDR3 is CSVGTASNQPQHF. DNA of the CDR3: TGCAGCGTCGGGACGGCTAGCAATCAGCCCCAGCATTTT. The full variable domain, with the rest looked up from reference TRBV29-1 and TRBJ1-5, is SAVISQKPSRDICQRGTSLTIQCQVDSQVTMMFWYRQQPGQSLTLIATANQGSEATYESGFVIDKFPISRPNLTFSTLTVSNMSPEDSSIYLCSVGTASNQPQHFGDGTRLSIL.

This chain connects TRBV20-1 to TRBJ1-6, with 7 bases matching TRBD1. The length of the CDR3 is 14 residues. V trimming: 3 bases; J trimming: 14 bases; junction bases outside the gene matches: 13. The germline V gene has CDR1 DFQATT and CDR2 SNEGSKA (reference sequence). The CDR3, as DNA: TGCAGTGCTAGCGTCACAGGGGTCCGTTTGTCCCTCCACTTT. It specifies CSASVTGVRLSLHF.

The chain is built from TRBV5-4 and TRBJ2-1; TRBD1 matches at 9 bases. Trimming cost V 3 bases and J 8 bases; bases outside gene matches: 3. Germline V lookup: CDR1 SGHNT, CDR2 YYREEE (reference sequence). CDR3 size: 13 residues. For the CDR3, the DNA is TGTGCCAGCAGCTGGACAGGGGAGGATGAGCAGTTCTTC. Translating it yields CASSWTGEDEQFF.

This sequence joins TRBV19 and TRBJ1-5; D not resolved. V gave up 3 bases and J gave up 3 bases, with 12 bases separating them. In germline, CDR1 is LNHDA, CDR2 SQIVND (reference sequence). The CDR3 extends over 15 amino acids. This CDR3 is CASSIGQNLNQPQHF. DNA of the CDR3: TGTGCCAGTAGTATTGGGCAGAACCTCAATCAGCCCCAGCATTTT.

This clonotype was counted only a few times. V and J are TRBV18 and TRBJ2-3; perhaps TRBD2 as D (5 bases). Trimming took 0 bases from V and 6 from J, leaving 13 bases between them. Germline CDR1 is KGHSH and CDR2 is LQKENI. This CDR3 contains 15 residues. The CDR3 here is CASSPPASRWDTQYF. Here the CDR3 DNA reads TGTGCCAGCTCACCACCCGCTAGCCGTTGGGATACGCAGTATTTT. Complete variable domain (other parts from reference TRBV18 and TRBJ2-3): NAGVMQNPRHLVRRRGQEARLRCSPMKGHSHVYWYRQLPEEGLKFMVYLQKENIIDESGMPKERFSAEFPKEGPSILRIQQVVRGDSAAYFCASSPPASRWDTQYFGPGTRLTVL.

This sequence joins TRBV30 and TRBJ2-1, with TRBD1 matching over 10 bases. Germline trimming cut 4 bases from V and 8 bases from J; bases unmatched to any gene: 17. Germline assignment: CDR1 GTSNPN and CDR2 SVGIG (reference sequence). The CDR3 runs to 17 residues. The CDR3 here is CAWKLARFGTGDDEQFF. The CDR3 bases are TGTGCCTGGAAATTGGCTCGGTTCGGGACAGGGGATGATGAGCAGTTCTTC.